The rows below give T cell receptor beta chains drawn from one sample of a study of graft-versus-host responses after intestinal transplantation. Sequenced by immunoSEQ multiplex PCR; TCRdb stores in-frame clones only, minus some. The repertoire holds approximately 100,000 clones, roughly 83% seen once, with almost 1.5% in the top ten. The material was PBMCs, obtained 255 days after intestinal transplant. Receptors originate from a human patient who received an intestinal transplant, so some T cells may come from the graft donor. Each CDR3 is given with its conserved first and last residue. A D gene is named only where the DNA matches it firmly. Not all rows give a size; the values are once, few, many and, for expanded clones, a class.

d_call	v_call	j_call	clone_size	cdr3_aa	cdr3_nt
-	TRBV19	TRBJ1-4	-	CASSLPTGTNEKLFF	TGTGCCAGTAGTTTACCGACAGGAACTAATGAAAAACTGTTTTTT
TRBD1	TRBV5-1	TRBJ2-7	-	CASRRAPGQGAYEQYF	TGCGCCAGCAGGCGCGCACCGGGACAGGGGGCCTACGAGCAGTACTTC
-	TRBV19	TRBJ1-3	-	CASSIQLSSGNTIYF	TGTGCCAGTAGTATTCAATTGAGCTCTGGAAACACCATATATTTT
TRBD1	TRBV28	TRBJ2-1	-	CASTQTGGSYNEQFF	TGTGCCAGCACCCAGACAGGGGGCTCCTACAATGAGCAGTTCTTC
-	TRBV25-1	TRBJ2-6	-	CASLKSGANVLTF	TGTGCCAGCCTTAAATCCGGGGCCAACGTCCTGACTTTC
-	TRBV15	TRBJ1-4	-	CATSSTGQPNEKLFF	TGTGCCACCAGCAGCACAGGACAGCCGAATGAAAAACTGTTTTTT
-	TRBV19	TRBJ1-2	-	CASSIVEGTYGYTF	TGTGCCAGTAGTATCGTGGAGGGGACCTATGGCTACACCTTC
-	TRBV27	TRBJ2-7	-	CASSLSGTSSYEQYF	TGTGCCAGCAGTTTATCGGGGACGAGCTCCTACGAGCAGTACTTC
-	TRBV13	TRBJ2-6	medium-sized	CASSPTGSSGANVLTF	TGTGCCAGCAGCCCGACCGGATCCTCTGGGGCCAACGTCCTGACTTTC
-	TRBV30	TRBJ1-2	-	CAWMGTQTSTGTEYGYTF	TGTGCCTGGATGGGCACGCAAACCTCGACCGGGACGGAATATGGCTACACCTTC
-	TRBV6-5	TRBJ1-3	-	CASSFRTSHSGNTIYF	TGTGCCAGCAGTTTCAGGACGAGTCACTCTGGAAACACCATATATTTT
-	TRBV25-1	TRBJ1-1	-	CASSDVKGQGNTEAFF	TGTGCCAGCAGTGATGTGAAAGGCCAGGGGAACACTGAAGCTTTCTTT
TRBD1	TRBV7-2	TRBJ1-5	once	CASSSDRVNQPQHF	TGTGCCAGCAGCTCCGACAGGGTCAATCAGCCCCAGCATTTT
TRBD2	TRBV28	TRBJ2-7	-	CASSPGTSAFTYEQYF	TGTGCCAGCAGTCCCGGGACTAGCGCTTTTACCTACGAGCAGTACTTC
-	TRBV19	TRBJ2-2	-	CASIKGWEVTGELFF	TGTGCCAGTATCAAAGGGTGGGAGGTCACCGGGGAGCTGTTTTTT
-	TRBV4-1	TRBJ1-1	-	CASSQVGSLEVAFF	TGCGCCAGCAGCCAAGTCGGGTCGCTAGAAGTAGCTTTCTTT
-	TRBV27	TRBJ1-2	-	CASSLNPRGYGYTF	TGTGCCAGCAGTTTAAACCCCCGCGGTTATGGCTACACCTTC
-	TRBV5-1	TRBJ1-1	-	CASSLFFGTPRNTEAFF	TGCGCCAGCAGCTTGTTTTTCGGGACACCTAGGAACACTGAAGCTTTCTTT
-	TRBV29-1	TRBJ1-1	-	CSVLGGTGPNEAFF	TGCAGCGTCCTTGGGGGGACCGGACCTAATGAAGCTTTCTTT
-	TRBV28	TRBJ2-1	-	CASSLWAVFADNEQFF	TGTGCCAGCAGTTTATGGGCAGTGTTCGCGGACAATGAGCAGTTCTTC
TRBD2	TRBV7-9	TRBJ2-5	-	CASSTGTSGGVRETQYF	TGTGCCAGCAGCACCGGGACTAGCGGAGGGGTCAGAGAGACCCAGTACTTC
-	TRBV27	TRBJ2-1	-	CAIAIGRHNEQFF	TGTGCCATAGCAATAGGGCGGCACAATGAGCAGTTCTTC
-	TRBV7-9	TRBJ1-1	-	CASIPPPVIGTEAFF	TGTGCCAGCATCCCCCCGCCCGTGATAGGTACTGAAGCTTTCTTT
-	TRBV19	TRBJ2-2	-	CASSPPGLIPGELFF	TGTGCCAGTAGTCCCCCCGGTCTGATCCCCGGGGAGCTGTTTTTT
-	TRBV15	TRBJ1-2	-	CATSSPRKDNGYTF	TGTGCCACCAGCTCCCCGCGGAAGGATAACGGCTACACCTTC
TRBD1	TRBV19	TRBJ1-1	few	CASRIQGGYTEAFF	TGTGCCAGTAGAATACAGGGGGGTTACACTGAAGCTTTCTTT
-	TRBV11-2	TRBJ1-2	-	CASSPGKGTNYGYTF	TGTGCCAGCAGTCCCGGGAAGGGAACTAACTATGGCTACACCTTC
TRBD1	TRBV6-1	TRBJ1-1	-	CASILDRGGTEAFF	TGTGCCAGCATTCTTGACAGGGGAGGGACTGAAGCTTTCTTT
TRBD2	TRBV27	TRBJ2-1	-	CASSPLAGGLRNEQFF	TGTGCCAGCAGTCCCCTAGCGGGAGGGCTTCGGAATGAGCAGTTCTTC
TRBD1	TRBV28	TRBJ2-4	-	CASIPLQGQVGGGKNIQYF	TGTGCCAGCATCCCGTTACAGGGACAGGTCGGCGGAGGCAAAAACATTCAGTACTTC
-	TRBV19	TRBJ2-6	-	CAAGVSGANVLTF	TGTGCCGCTGGGGTCTCTGGGGCCAACGTCCTGACTTTC
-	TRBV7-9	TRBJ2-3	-	CASSLDVYTQYF	TGTGCCAGCAGCTTAGATGTCTATACGCAGTATTTT
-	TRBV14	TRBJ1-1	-	CASSRTGPQAFF	TGTGCCAGCAGCCGAACAGGTCCGCAAGCTTTCTTT
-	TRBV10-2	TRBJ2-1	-	CASSGAGTHNEQFF	TGCGCCAGCAGTGGGGCGGGGACACACAATGAGCAGTTCTTC
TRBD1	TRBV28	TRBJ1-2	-	CASSLGGTGGAYGYTF	TGTGCCAGCAGTCTAGGGGGGACAGGGGGCGCGTATGGCTACACCTTC
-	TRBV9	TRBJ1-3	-	CASSFGQGSGNTIYF	TGTGCCAGCAGCTTCGGCCAGGGCTCTGGAAACACCATATATTTT
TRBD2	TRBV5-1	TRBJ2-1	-	CASSLAPSGSPIAYNEQFF	TGCGCCAGCAGCTTGGCGCCTAGCGGGAGTCCGATCGCCTACAATGAGCAGTTCTTC
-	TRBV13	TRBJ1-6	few	CASSFGVWNSPLHF	TGTGCCAGCAGCTTTGGGGTTTGGAATTCACCCCTCCACTTT
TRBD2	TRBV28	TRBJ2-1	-	CASSLYPSGGARNEQFF	TGTGCCAGCAGTTTATACCCTAGCGGGGGGGCCAGGAATGAGCAGTTCTTC
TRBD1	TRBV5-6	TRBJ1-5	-	CASSPGTGYNQPQHF	TGTGCCAGCAGCCCCGGGACAGGTTATAATCAGCCCCAGCATTTT
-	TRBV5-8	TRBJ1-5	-	CASSRDSFNQPQHF	TGTGCCAGCAGCCGAGACAGCTTCAATCAGCCCCAGCATTTT
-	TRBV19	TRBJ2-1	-	CASSTRDEQFF	TGTGCCAGTAGTACTAGAGATGAGCAGTTCTTC
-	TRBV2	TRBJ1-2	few	CAIRADYGYTF	TGTGCCATTAGAGCGGACTATGGCTACACCTTC
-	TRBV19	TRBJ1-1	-	CASLGAGTEAFF	TGTGCCTCTCTAGGGGCTGGCACTGAAGCTTTCTTT
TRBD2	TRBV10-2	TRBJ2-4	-	CASFGLAGPSAAKNIQYF	TGCGCCAGCTTCGGACTAGCGGGACCGTCTGCTGCCAAAAACATTCAGTACTTC
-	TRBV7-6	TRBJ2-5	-	CASSLVGVGETQYF	TGTGCCAGCAGCTTAGTTGGGGTGGGCGAGACCCAGTACTTC
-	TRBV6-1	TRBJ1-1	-	CASSEASSRAYRAFF	TGTGCCAGCAGTGAAGCTAGTAGTCGGGCCTACCGAGCTTTCTTT
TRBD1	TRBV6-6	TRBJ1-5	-	CASSYRSGGNQPQHF	TGTGCCAGCAGTTACAGGTCAGGGGGGAATCAGCCCCAGCATTTT
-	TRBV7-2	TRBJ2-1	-	CASSLSYNEQFF	TGTGCCAGCAGCTTGTCCTACAATGAGCAGTTCTTC
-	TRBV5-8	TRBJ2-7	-	CATLDVSPIYYEQYF	TGTGCCACCCTCGACGTATCCCCAATTTACTACGAGCAGTACTTC
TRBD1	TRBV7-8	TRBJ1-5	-	CASSLEVRRQGSPQHF	TGTGCCAGCAGCTTAGAAGTTAGGCGACAGGGTTCGCCCCAGCATTTT
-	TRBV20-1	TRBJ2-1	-	CSARDRASQFF	TGCAGTGCTAGAGATAGAGCCTCGCAGTTCTTC